These 8 T cell receptor beta chains came from one sample sequenced in a study of blood T cells in healthy people across ages. The authors ran a second PCR of about 6 to 12 cycles using a sample-barcoded 5' primer and a J-beta primer mix. TCRdb reprocessed the 5' RACE reads with MiXCR, giving one entry per CDR3 protein. The sample carries 600,000 to 900,000 distinct CDR3 sequences, roughly 24% recorded once. These data also formed part of another study, on T cells of mothers and their children.

Sequenced material: blood. The source is a boy younger than 18 in good health.

J is TRBJ1-1 and V is TRBV12-3 or TRBV12-4, with D perhaps matching TRBD1 (6 bases). Between the trimmed V and J ends, which lost 3 bases and 5 bases, there was a span of 13 bases. This CDR3 contains 14 residues. CDR3 DNA: TGTGCCAGCAGTTTTACAGGGTCGGTAACTGAAGCTTTCTTT. Translating it yields CASSFTGSVTEAFF.

The rearrangement joins TRBV20-1 to TRBJ2-5; D possibly corresponds to TRBD2 (6 bases). Trimming cost V 4 bases and J 1 base, with 13 bases left between them. From germline, CDR1 is DFQATT and CDR2 SNEGSKA (reference sequence). The CDR3 has 14 residues. CDR3 sequence: CSATYRDFQETQYF. The CDR3 coding sequence is TGCAGTGCTACCTATCGGGACTTCCAAGAGACCCAGTACTTC.

This clonotype showed up just a few times. The chain has TRBV7-9 and TRBJ2-7; D ambiguous. The CDR3 has 14 residues. The germline CDR1 and CDR2 sequences are SEHNR and FQNEAQ (reference sequence). Trimming removed 3 bases from V and 6 bases from J, with 15 bases in between. The CDR3 nucleotides read TGTGCCAGCAGCTTCTTCCTGAGTGTACGCGAGCAGTACTTC. It specifies CASSFFLSVREQYF.

This clonotype was detected a few times. The chain joins TRBV9 to TRBJ1-2, with unresolved D. In germline, CDR1 is SGDLS, CDR2 YYNGEE. CDR3 length equals 14 residues. Trimming pared 0 bases from V and 1 base from J, leaving 7 bases between. The CDR3 sequence: CASSVGDINYGYTF. CDR3 in DNA: TGTGCCAGCAGCGTAGGTGACATTAACTATGGCTACACCTTC.

J is TRBJ1-1 and V is TRBV18; TRBD1 matches at 7 bases. Germline loops: CDR1 KGHSH, CDR2 LQKENI. The CDR3 contains 13 residues. J gave up 1 base and V 8 bases, and 4 bases lay outside the gene matches. This CDR3 is CASARDRNTEAFF. The DNA of the CDR3 is TGTGCCAGCGCCCGGGACAGGAACACTGAAGCTTTCTTT. The whole variable domain, filled in from reference TRBV18 and TRBJ1-1, reads NAGVMQNPRHLVRRRGQEARLRCSPMKGHSHVYWYRQLPEEGLKFMVYLQKENIIDESGMPKERFSAEFPKEGPSILRIQQVVRGDSAAYFCASARDRNTEAFFGQGTRLTVV.

A few counts support this clonotype. The V gene is TRBV12-3 or TRBV12-4, the J gene TRBJ2-5, with a possible D match to TRBD2 (6 bases). V dropped 8 bases and J dropped 3 bases, with 16 bases sitting between them. The CDR3 is 14 residues long. CDR3 in amino acids: CASGGTLSKETQYF. The DNA for the CDR3 is TGTGCCAGCGGGGGGACGTTATCGAAAGAGACCCAGTACTTC.

This clonotype was observed a handful of times. V and J are TRBV11-2 and TRBJ1-4; D is unresolved. Germline lookup yields CDR1 SGHAT and CDR2 FQNNGV. V lost 2 bases and J lost 8, with 9 bases in between. This CDR3 comprises 13 residues. The DNA of the CDR3 is TGTGCCAGCAGCTTAAATATGGGGGAAAAACTGTTTTTT. Amino acids: CASSLNMGEKLFF.

This clonotype occurred a few times. The gene calls are TRBV18 and TRBJ1-2; D may be TRBD1 (5 bases). The CDR3 spans 12 residues. Deletions cut 1 base from V and 10 bases from J, with 10 bases between. Germline loops: CDR1 KGHSH, CDR2 LQKENI. This CDR3 is CASSPQGWTYTF. DNA for the CDR3: TGTGCCAGCTCACCACAGGGGTGGACCTACACCTTC.